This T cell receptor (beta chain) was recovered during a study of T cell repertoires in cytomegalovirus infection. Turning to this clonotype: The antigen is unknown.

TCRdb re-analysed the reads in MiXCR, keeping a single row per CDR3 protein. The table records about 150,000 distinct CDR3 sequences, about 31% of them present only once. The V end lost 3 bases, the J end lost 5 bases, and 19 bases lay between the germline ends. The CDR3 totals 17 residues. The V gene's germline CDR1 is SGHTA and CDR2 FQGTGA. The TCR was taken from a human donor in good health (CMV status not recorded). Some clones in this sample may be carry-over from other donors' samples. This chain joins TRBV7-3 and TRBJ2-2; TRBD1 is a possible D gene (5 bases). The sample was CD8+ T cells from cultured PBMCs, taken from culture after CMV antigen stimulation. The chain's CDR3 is CASSFSTRGVVTGELFF. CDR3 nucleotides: TGTGCCAGCAGCTTCAGTACAAGGGGCGTTGTTACCGGGGAGCTGTTTTTT.